The TCR beta chain described here comes from a study of OX40 agonist ivuxolimab in advanced cancers. The J segment lost 5 bases and the V segment lost 2 bases, leaving 7 bases of the junction unmatched. The CDR3 runs to 16 residues. Produced via immunoSEQ multiplex PCR; TCRdb's table is partial and in-frame only. The sample yields about 67,000 clones, more than 70% seen once. Sample: CD4+ or CD8+ T cells sorted from blood, taken in a trial of the OX40 agonist ivuxolimab. The TCR originated in an adult with an advanced solid tumor such as melanoma, head and neck, liver or kidney cancer. V is TRBV5-3 and J is TRBJ1-5; 10 nucleotides align to TRBD1. TRBV5-3 carries the ORF label, with uncertain function. The CDR3, as DNA: TGTGCCAGAAGCTTTATCCGACAGGGGGCGGATCAGCCCCAGCATTTT. Translating it yields CARSFIRQGADQPQHF.